Listed below are T cell receptor beta chains from one sample, sequenced in a study of T cell changes during pregnancy in multiple sclerosis. Sequencing was performed with immunoSEQ multiplex PCR; in TCRdb, only in-frame clones are kept and a portion is missing. The data contain 55,000 to 70,000 clones, about 94% of them singletons. This specimen consisted of CD4+ T cells from peripheral blood mononuclear cells, obtained before pregnancy. The receptors stem from a female donor with multiple sclerosis, enrolled in a pregnancy study. The CDR3 runs from the conserved cysteine through the conserved F or W. D genes are given only for firm matches. The size field is filled for only some rows; it gives once, few, many or a size class.

V: TRBV19; size: .; J: TRBJ1-1; D: .; CDR3: CASSIYSAGNTEAFF; DNA: TGTGCCAGTAGTATCTATTCGGCAGGGAACACTGAAGCTTTCTTT
V: TRBV20-1; size: .; J: TRBJ2-5; D: TRBD2; CDR3: CSARTSETQYF; DNA: TGCAGTGCTAGGACTAGCGAGACCCAGTACTTC
V: TRBV2; size: .; J: TRBJ2-7; D: TRBD2; CDR3: CASTSQGLAAYEQYF; DNA: TGTGCCAGCACCTCTCAGGGACTAGCGGCCTACGAGCAGTACTTC
V: TRBV2; size: .; J: TRBJ2-3; D: TRBD2; CDR3: CASEAGETDTQYF; DNA: TGTGCCAGCGAAGCGGGAGAGACAGATACGCAGTATTTT
V: TRBV7-2; size: .; J: TRBJ2-1; D: .; CDR3: CASSLAFINEQFF; DNA: TGTGCCAGCAGCTTAGCGTTTATCAATGAGCAGTTCTTC
V: TRBV19; size: once; J: TRBJ1-2; D: TRBD1; CDR3: CASRRDRVDGYTF; DNA: TGTGCCAGTAGGAGAGACAGGGTGGATGGCTACACCTTC
V: TRBV7-9; size: .; J: TRBJ2-7; D: .; CDR3: CASSFERGSSYEQYF; DNA: TGTGCCAGCAGCTTTGAACGTGGGAGCTCCTACGAGCAGTACTTC
V: TRBV28; size: once; J: TRBJ2-2; D: .; CDR3: CASITNVREDTGELFF; DNA: TGTGCCAGCATCACCAACGTTAGGGAGGACACCGGGGAGCTGTTTTTT
V: TRBV6-4; size: .; J: TRBJ2-6; D: .; CDR3: CASSDRPRVSGANVLTF; DNA: TGTGCCAGCAGTGATAGGCCTCGGGTCTCTGGGGCCAACGTCCTGACTTTC
V: TRBV29-1; size: once; J: TRBJ1-1; D: .; CDR3: CSAHLGGGTEAFF; DNA: TGCAGCGCTCACTTGGGGGGAGGAACTGAAGCTTTCTTT
V: TRBV18; size: .; J: TRBJ1-1; D: .; CDR3: CASSPGRGGTEAFF; DNA: TGTGCCAGCTCTCCAGGGCGCGGGGGCACTGAAGCTTTCTTT
V: TRBV5-4; size: .; J: TRBJ2-1; D: TRBD2; CDR3: CASSLVSSGSYNEQFF; DNA: TGTGCCAGCAGCTTGGTATCTAGCGGGAGCTACAATGAGCAGTTCTTC
V: TRBV4-1; size: .; J: TRBJ1-2; D: .; CDR3: CASRRQGGGYTF; DNA: TGCGCCAGCAGGCGGCAGGGTGGTGGCTACACCTTC
V: TRBV11-3; size: .; J: TRBJ2-3; D: .; CDR3: CASSLVAGSSTDTQYF; DNA: TGTGCCAGCAGCTTAGTGGCGGGTTCTAGCACAGATACGCAGTATTTT
V: TRBV7-2; size: .; J: TRBJ2-7; D: TRBD2; CDR3: CASSSGGSSYEQYF; DNA: TGTGCCAGCAGCTCCGGGGGGAGCTCCTACGAGCAGTACTTC
V: TRBV27; size: .; J: TRBJ2-1; D: .; CDR3: CASSLTRFHEQFF; DNA: TGTGCCAGCAGTTTGACTAGATTCCATGAGCAGTTCTTC
V: TRBV29-1; size: .; J: TRBJ2-5; D: TRBD1; CDR3: CSVILVTGWETQYF; DNA: TGCAGCGTTATCCTGGTGACAGGGTGGGAGACCCAGTACTTC
V: TRBV9; size: .; J: TRBJ2-3; D: TRBD1; CDR3: CASSVRTGRLGDTQYF; DNA: TGTGCCAGCAGCGTTAGGACAGGGAGGTTAGGGGATACGCAGTATTTT
V: TRBV5-1; size: .; J: TRBJ2-2; D: TRBD2; CDR3: CASSLSTGGTGELFF; DNA: TGCGCCAGCAGCCTGTCGACGGGAGGCACCGGGGAGCTGTTTTTT
V: TRBV6-5; size: .; J: TRBJ1-3; D: .; CDR3: CASSAFGSGNTIYF; DNA: TGTGCCAGCAGTGCCTTCGGGTCTGGAAACACCATATATTTT
V: TRBV9; size: .; J: TRBJ2-1; D: .; CDR3: CASSPFPGAYNEQFF; DNA: TGTGCCAGCAGCCCGTTTCCGGGAGCCTACAATGAGCAGTTCTTC
V: TRBV4-3; size: .; J: TRBJ2-5; D: TRBD1; CDR3: CASSRNGLQGIEETQYF; DNA: TGCGCCAGCAGCCGCAACGGGTTACAGGGGATTGAAGAGACCCAGTACTTC
V: TRBV11-2; size: .; J: TRBJ2-7; D: .; CDR3: CASTPSREQYF; DNA: TGTGCCAGCACCCCCTCTCGCGAGCAGTACTTC
V: TRBV18; size: .; J: TRBJ2-7; D: .; CDR3: CASSTSSYEQYF; DNA: TGTGCCAGCTCAACTTCCTCCTACGAGCAGTACTTC
V: TRBV25-1; size: .; J: TRBJ1-1; D: .; CDR3: CASSEGMAAFF; DNA: TGTGCCAGCAGTGAGGGCATGGCAGCTTTCTTT
V: TRBV6-5; size: .; J: TRBJ2-1; D: .; CDR3: CASSYNGLKNEQFF; DNA: TGTGCCAGCAGTTACAACGGACTGAAAAATGAGCAGTTCTTC
V: TRBV14; size: .; J: TRBJ2-1; D: TRBD2; CDR3: CASSQDLSSGRWEQFF; DNA: TGTGCCAGCAGCCAAGACCTTTCTAGCGGGAGATGGGAGCAGTTCTTC
V: TRBV18; size: .; J: TRBJ1-4; D: TRBD1; CDR3: CASSLHEQGGTNEKLFF; DNA: TGTGCCAGCTCACTTCACGAACAGGGGGGGACTAATGAAAAACTGTTTTTT
V: TRBV5-1; size: .; J: TRBJ1-4; D: .; CDR3: CASSPSPTGRNEKLFF; DNA: TGCGCCAGCAGCCCCTCACCGACTGGAAGAAATGAAAAACTGTTTTTT
V: TRBV7-9; size: .; J: TRBJ2-7; D: TRBD2; CDR3: CASSFAGAGGEQYF; DNA: TGTGCCAGCAGCTTCGCCGGGGCGGGGGGCGAGCAGTACTTC
V: TRBV10-2; size: .; J: TRBJ2-1; D: .; CDR3: CASSDQSTERSTYEQFF; DNA: TGCGCCAGCAGTGACCAATCCACGGAGCGGAGTACCTATGAGCAGTTCTTC
V: TRBV28; size: .; J: TRBJ2-7; D: .; CDR3: CASSRLVPYEQYF; DNA: TGTGCCAGCAGTAGACTAGTCCCCTACGAGCAGTACTTC
V: TRBV5-1; size: .; J: TRBJ2-5; D: .; CDR3: CASSPPTGAKETQYF; DNA: TGCGCCAGCAGCCCCCCGACGGGAGCCAAAGAGACCCAGTACTTC
V: TRBV9; size: .; J: TRBJ2-3; D: .; CDR3: CASSAKPDSSTDTQYF; DNA: TGTGCCAGCAGCGCCAAGCCTGACAGTAGCACAGATACGCAGTATTTT
V: TRBV4-1; size: .; J: TRBJ2-1; D: TRBD1; CDR3: CASSHGPLAGTAAYNEQFF; DNA: TGCGCCAGCAGCCATGGGCCCCTGGCCGGGACAGCGGCCTACAATGAGCAGTTCTTC
V: TRBV29-1; size: .; J: TRBJ2-2; D: TRBD2; CDR3: CSVDSGRAQGTGELFF; DNA: TGCAGCGTTGATAGCGGGAGGGCCCAGGGAACCGGGGAGCTGTTTTTT
V: TRBV10-3; size: .; J: TRBJ2-5; D: TRBD1; CDR3: CAISAQGARQETQYF; DNA: TGTGCCATCAGTGCCCAGGGGGCGAGACAAGAGACCCAGTACTTC
V: TRBV19; size: .; J: TRBJ2-7; D: .; CDR3: CASSIGRGDYEQYF; DNA: TGTGCCAGTAGTATAGGCAGGGGGGACTACGAGCAGTACTTC
V: TRBV7-7; size: .; J: TRBJ2-6; D: TRBD2; CDR3: CASSLAGEGVAGANVLTF; DNA: TGTGCTAGCAGCCTAGCGGGAGAAGGAGTCGCTGGGGCCAACGTCCTGACTTTC
V: TRBV4-2; size: .; J: TRBJ2-3; D: .; CDR3: CASSPRQEFTDTQYF; DNA: TGTGCCAGCAGCCCTAGACAGGAGTTTACAGATACGCAGTATTTT
V: TRBV28; size: .; J: TRBJ2-1; D: TRBD2; CDR3: CASSQGASGRREQFF; DNA: TGTGCCAGCAGCCAAGGGGCTAGCGGGAGAAGGGAGCAGTTCTTC
V: TRBV19; size: .; J: TRBJ2-7; D: .; CDR3: CASRITGSSYEQYF; DNA: TGTGCCAGCAGAATAACAGGGAGCTCCTACGAGCAGTACTTC